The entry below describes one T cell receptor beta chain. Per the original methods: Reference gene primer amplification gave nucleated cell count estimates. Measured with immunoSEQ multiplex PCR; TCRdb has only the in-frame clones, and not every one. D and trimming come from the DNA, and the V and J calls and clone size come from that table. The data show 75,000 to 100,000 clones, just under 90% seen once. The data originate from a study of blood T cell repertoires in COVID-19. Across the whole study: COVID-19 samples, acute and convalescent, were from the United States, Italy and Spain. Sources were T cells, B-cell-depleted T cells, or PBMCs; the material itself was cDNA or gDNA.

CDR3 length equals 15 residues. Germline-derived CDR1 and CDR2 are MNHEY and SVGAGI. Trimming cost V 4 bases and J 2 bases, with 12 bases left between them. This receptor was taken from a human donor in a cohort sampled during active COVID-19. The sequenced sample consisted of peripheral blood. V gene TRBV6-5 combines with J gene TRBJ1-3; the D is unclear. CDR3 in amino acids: CASSSGWGPGNTIYF. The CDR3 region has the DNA TGTGCCAGCAGTTCGGGATGGGGTCCTGGAAACACCATATATTTT.